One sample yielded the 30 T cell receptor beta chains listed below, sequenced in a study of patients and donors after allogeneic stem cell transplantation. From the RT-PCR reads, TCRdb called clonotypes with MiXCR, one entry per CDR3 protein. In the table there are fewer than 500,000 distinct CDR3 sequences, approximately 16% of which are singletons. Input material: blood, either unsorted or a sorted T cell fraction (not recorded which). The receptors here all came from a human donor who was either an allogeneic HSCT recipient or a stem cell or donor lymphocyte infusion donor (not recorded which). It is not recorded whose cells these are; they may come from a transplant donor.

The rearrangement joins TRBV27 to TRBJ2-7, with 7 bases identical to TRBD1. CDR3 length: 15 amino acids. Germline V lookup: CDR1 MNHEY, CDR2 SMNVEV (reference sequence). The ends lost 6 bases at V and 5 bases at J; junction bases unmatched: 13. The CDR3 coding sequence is TGTGCCAGCAGCCCCCGGGACAGAGGGATGAACGAGCAGTACTTC. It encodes CASSPRDRGMNEQYF.

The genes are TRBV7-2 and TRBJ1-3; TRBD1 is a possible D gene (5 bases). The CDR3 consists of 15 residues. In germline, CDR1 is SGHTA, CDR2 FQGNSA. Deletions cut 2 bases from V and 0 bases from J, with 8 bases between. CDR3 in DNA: TGTGCCAGCAGCTTAATGGGGGACTCTGGAAACACCATATATTTT. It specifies CASSLMGDSGNTIYF.

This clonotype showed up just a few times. CDR3 coding DNA: TGTGCCAGCAGCACCCGGACTAGCGGGGGGACAGATACGCAGTATTTT. Protein: CASSTRTSGGTDTQYF. This rearrangement joins TRBV11-3 to TRBJ2-3, with 14 positions matching TRBD2. J gave up 3 bases and V 5 bases, and 4 bases lay outside the gene matches. CDR1 is SGHNT, CDR2 YENEEA, per germline. The CDR3 totals 16 residues.

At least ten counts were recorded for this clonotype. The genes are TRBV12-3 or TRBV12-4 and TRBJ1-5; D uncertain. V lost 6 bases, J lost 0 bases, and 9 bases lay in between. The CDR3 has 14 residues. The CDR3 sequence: CASRMGFSNQPQHF. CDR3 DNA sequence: TGTGCCAGCAGAATGGGCTTTAGCAATCAGCCCCAGCATTTT.

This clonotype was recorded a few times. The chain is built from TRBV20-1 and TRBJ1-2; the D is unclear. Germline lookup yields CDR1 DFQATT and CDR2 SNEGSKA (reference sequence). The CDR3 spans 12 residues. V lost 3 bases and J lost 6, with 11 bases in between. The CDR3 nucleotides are TGCAGTGCTAGTGCGGGAGGCCATGGCTACACCTTC. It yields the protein CSASAGGHGYTF.

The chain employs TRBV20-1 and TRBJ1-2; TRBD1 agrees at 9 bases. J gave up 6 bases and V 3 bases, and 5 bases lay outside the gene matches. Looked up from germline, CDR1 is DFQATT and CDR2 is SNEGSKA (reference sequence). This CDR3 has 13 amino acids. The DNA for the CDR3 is TGCAGTGCTAGTAGAGACAGGGGGAATGGCTACACCTTC. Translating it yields CSASRDRGNGYTF.

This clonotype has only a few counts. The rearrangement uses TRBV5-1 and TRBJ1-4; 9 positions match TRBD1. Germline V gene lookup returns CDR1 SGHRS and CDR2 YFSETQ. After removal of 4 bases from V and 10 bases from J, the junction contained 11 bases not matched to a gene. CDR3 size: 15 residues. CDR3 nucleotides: TGCGCCAGCAGCCCGGGGGGACAGGGTAAAGGAAAACTGTTTTTT. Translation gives CASSPGGQGKGKLFF.

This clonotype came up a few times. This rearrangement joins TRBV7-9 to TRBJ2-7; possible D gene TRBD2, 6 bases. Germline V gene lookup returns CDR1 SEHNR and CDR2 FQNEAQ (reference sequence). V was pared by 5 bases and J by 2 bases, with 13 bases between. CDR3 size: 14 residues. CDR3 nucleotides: TGTGCCAGCAGCACGATCTCGGGGGCCTACGAGCAGTACTTC. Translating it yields CASSTISGAYEQYF.

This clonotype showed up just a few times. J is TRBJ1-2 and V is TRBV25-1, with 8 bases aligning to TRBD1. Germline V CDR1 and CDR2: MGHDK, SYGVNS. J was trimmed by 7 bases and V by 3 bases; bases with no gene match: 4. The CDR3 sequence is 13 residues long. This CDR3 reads CASSDRTGPGYTF. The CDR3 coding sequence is TGTGCCAGCAGTGATAGGACAGGGCCTGGCTACACCTTC.

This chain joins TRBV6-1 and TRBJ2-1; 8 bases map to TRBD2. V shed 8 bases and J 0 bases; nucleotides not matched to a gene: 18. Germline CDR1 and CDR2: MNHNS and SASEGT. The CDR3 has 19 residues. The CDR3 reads CASHPSGSWPHYSYNEQFF. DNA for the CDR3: TGTGCCAGCCATCCGAGCGGGAGTTGGCCCCATTACTCCTACAATGAGCAGTTCTTC.

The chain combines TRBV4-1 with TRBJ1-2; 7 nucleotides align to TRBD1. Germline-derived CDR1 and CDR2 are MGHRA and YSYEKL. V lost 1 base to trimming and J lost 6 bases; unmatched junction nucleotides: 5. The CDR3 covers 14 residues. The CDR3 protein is CASSQVTGSNGYTF. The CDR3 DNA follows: TGCGCCAGCAGCCAAGTGACAGGGTCGAATGGCTACACCTTC.

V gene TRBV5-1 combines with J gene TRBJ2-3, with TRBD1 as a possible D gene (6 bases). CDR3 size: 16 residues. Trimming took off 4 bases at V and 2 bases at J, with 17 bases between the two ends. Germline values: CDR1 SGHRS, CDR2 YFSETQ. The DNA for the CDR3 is TGCGCCAGCAGCCCAGGGCGACAGGCGGACACAGATACGCAGTATTTT. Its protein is CASSPGRQADTDTQYF.

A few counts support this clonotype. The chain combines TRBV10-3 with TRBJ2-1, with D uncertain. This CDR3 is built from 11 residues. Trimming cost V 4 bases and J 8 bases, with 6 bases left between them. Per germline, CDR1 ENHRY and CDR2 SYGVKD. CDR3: CAISAVDEQFF. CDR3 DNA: TGTGCCATCAGTGCCGTGGATGAGCAGTTCTTC.

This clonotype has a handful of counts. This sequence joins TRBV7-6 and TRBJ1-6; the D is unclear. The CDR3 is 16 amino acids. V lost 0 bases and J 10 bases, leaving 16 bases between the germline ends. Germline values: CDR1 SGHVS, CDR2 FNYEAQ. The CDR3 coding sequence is TGTGCCAGCAGCTTAGCGCCGGGTCGTTTCAAATCACCCCTCCACTTT. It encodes CASSLAPGRFKSPLHF. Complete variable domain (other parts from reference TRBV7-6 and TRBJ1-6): GAGVSQSPRYKVTKRGQDVALRCDPISGHVSLYWYRQALGQGPEFLTYFNYEAQQDKSGLPNDRFSAERPEGSISTLTIQRTEQRDSAMYRCASSLAPGRFKSPLHFGNGTRLTVT.

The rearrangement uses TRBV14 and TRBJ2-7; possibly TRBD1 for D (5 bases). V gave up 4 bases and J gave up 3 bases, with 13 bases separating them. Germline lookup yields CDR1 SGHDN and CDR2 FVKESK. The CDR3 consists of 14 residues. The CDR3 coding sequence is TGTGCCAGCAGCCGATGGAAGGGGAACTACGAGCAGTACTTC. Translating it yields CASSRWKGNYEQYF.

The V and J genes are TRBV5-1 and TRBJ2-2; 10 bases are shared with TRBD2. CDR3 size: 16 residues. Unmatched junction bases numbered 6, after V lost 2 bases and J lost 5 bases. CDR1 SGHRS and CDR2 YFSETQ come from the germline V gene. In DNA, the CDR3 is TGCGCCAGCAGCTTTGGGGTACTAGCGGGAACCGGGGAGCTGTTTTTT. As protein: CASSFGVLAGTGELFF.

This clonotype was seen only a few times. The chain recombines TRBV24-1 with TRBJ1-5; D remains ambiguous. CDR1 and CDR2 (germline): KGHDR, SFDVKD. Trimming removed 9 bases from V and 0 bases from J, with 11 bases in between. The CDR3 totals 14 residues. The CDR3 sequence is CATGGPNSNQPQHF. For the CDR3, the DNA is TGTGCCACCGGCGGTCCTAATAGCAATCAGCCCCAGCATTTT.

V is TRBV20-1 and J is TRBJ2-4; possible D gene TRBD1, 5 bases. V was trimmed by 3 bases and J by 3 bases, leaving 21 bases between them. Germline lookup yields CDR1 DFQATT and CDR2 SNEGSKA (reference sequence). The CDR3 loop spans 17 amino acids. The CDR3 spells CSASHWRQSTNKNIQYF. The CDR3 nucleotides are TGCAGTGCTAGTCATTGGCGACAGTCAACGAACAAAAACATTCAGTACTTC.

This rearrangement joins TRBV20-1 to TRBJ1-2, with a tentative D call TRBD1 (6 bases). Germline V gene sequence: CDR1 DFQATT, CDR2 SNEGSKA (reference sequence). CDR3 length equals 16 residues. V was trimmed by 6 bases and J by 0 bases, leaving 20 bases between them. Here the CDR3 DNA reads TGCAGTGCCACCCCCGCAGGGGCATTAGCTAACTATGGCTACACCTTC. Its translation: CSATPAGALANYGYTF.

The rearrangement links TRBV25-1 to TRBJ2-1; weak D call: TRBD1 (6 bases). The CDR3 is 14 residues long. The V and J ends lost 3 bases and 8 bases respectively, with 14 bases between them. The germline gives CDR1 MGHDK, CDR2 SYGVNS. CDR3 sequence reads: CASSDPNRVHEQFF. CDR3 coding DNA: TGTGCCAGCAGTGATCCGAACAGGGTCCATGAGCAGTTCTTC.

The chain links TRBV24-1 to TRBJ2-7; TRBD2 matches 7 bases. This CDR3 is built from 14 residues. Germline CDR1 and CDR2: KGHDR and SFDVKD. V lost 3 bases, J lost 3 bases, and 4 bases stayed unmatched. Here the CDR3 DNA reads TGTGCCACCAGTGATAGGTCGGGGGGCTACGAGCAGTACTTC. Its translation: CATSDRSGGYEQYF.

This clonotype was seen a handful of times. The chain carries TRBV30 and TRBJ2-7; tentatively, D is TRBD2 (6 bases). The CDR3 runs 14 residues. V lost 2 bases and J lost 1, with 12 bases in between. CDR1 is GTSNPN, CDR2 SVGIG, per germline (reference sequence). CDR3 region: CAWSFGSRSYEQYF. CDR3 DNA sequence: TGTGCCTGGAGTTTCGGGAGTAGGTCCTACGAGCAGTACTTC. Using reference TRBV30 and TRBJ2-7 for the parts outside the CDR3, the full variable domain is SQTIHQWPATLVQPVGSPLSLECTVEGTSNPNLYWYRQAAGRGLQLLFYSVGIGQISSEVPQNLSASRPQDRQFILSSKKLLLSDSGFYLCAWSFGSRSYEQYFGPGTRLTVT.

The CDR3: CASSDPPAGFSNEQFF. DNA of the CDR3: TGTGCCAGCAGCGACCCCCCGGCGGGGTTCAGCAATGAGCAGTTCTTC. J is TRBJ2-1 and V is TRBV9; TRBD2 is a possible D gene (6 bases). Germline V gives CDR1 SGDLS, CDR2 YYNGEE. The CDR3 is made up of 16 amino acids. V dropped 3 bases and J dropped 6 bases, with 19 bases sitting between them.

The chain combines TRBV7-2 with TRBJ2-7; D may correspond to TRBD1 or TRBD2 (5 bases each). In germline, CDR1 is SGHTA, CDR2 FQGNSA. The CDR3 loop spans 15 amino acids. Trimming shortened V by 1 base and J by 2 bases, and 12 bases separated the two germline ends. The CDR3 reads CASSLGGGPTYEQYF. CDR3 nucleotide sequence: TGTGCCAGCAGCTTAGGGGGCGGGCCGACCTACGAGCAGTACTTC.

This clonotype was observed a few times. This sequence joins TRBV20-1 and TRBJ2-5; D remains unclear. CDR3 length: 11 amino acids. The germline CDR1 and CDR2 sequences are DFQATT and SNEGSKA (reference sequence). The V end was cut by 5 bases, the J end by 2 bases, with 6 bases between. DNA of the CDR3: TGCAGTGCTTTGGGGCAAGAGACCCAGTACTTC. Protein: CSALGQETQYF.

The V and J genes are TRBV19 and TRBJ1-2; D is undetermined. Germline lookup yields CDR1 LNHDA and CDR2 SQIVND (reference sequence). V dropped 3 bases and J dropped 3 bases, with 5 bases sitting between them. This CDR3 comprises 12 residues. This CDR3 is CASSIWYYGYTF. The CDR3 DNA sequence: TGTGCCAGTAGTATTTGGTACTATGGCTACACCTTC. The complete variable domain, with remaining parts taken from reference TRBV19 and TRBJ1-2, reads DGGITQSPKYLFRKEGQNVTLSCEQNLNHDAMYWYRQDPGQGLRLIYYSQIVNDFQKGDIAEGYSVSREKKESFPLTVTSAQKNPTAFYLCASSIWYYGYTFGSGTRLTVV.

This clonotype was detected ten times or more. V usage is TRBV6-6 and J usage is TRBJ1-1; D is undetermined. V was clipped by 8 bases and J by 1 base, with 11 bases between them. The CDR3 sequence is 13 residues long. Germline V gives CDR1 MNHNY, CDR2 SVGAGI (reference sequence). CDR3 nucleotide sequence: TGTGCCAGCCAGTATCTAGGGAACACTGAAGCTTTCTTT. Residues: CASQYLGNTEAFF.

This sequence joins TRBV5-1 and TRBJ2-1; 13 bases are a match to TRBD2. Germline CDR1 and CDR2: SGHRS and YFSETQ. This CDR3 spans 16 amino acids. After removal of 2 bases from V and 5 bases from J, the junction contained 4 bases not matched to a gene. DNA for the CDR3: TGCGCCAGCAGCTTACTAGCGGGGGGGCCCCACAATGAGCAGTTCTTC. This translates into CASSLLAGGPHNEQFF.

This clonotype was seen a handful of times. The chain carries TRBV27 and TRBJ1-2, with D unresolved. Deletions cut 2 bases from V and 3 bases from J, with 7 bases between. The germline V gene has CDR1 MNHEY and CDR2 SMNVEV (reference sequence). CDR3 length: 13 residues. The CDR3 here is CASSLMRDYGYTF. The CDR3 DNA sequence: TGTGCCAGCAGTTTAATGAGGGACTATGGCTACACCTTC.

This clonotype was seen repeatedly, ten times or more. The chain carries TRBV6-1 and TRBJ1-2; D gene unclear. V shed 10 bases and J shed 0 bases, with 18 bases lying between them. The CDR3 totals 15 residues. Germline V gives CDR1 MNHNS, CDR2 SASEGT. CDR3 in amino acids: CATQRAPAANYGYTF. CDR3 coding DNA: TGTGCCACCCAAAGGGCGCCTGCAGCTAACTATGGCTACACCTTC.